This is a list of T cell receptor beta chains from one sample in a study of T-cell memory formation after mild COVID-19. TCRdb recomputed calls from the 5' RACE reads with MiXCR, one row per CDR3 protein. The sample comprises roughly 180,000 distinct CDR3 sequences, around 20% of which are singletons, and around 3.9% rests with the top ten. The sample consisted of PBMCs or a T cell subset sorted from them (not recorded which). The source is a young man who had mild COVID-19 (a few samples of this study predate the infection). Cell type and time point are not known. Both conserved end residues are part of each CDR3. Each record gives: V gene, J gene, clone size, D gene, CDR3 protein, CDR3 DNA. A D gene is named only where the DNA matches it firmly. Size tells how often a clone was seen (once, few, many) or the class of an expanded clone, and some rows leave it out.

>TRBV5-1|TRBJ2-7|few|-
CASTDVEGSREQYF
TGCGCCAGCACCGACGTGGAGGGTTCGCGAGAGCAGTACTTC
>TRBV5-1|TRBJ1-6|-|TRBD1
CASSLRQGGSPLHF
TGCGCCAGCAGCCTTAGACAGGGCGGGTCACCCCTCCACTTT
>TRBV20-1|TRBJ1-4|-|-
CSASSGGEEKLFF
TGCAGTGCTAGCTCCGGGGGCGAGGAAAAACTGTTTTTT
>TRBV6-2/TRBV6-3|TRBJ1-2|-|TRBD1
CASSLTLRDRGRYGYTF
TGTGCCAGCAGTCTAACGCTCCGGGACAGGGGCCGTTATGGCTACACCTTC
>TRBV28|TRBJ2-5|few|-
CASSLGTTETQYF
TGTGCCAGCAGCTTAGGGACAACAGAGACCCAGTACTTC
>TRBV24-1|TRBJ2-5|-|TRBD1
CATSDPSDRPKETQYF
TGTGCCACCAGTGACCCTTCGGACAGGCCCAAAGAGACCCAGTACTTC
>TRBV20-1|TRBJ2-5|-|-
CSARDLGGETQYF
TGCAGTGCTAGAGATCTAGGGGGGGAGACCCAGTACTTC
>TRBV7-2|TRBJ2-2|many|-
CASTRDVANTGELFF
TGTGCCAGCACCAGGGACGTCGCGAACACCGGGGAGCTGTTTTTT
>TRBV7-6|TRBJ1-1|-|-
CASSLAAGVLTEAFF
TGTGCCAGCAGCTTAGCTGCTGGAGTCTTGACTGAAGCTTTCTTT
>TRBV20-1|TRBJ1-1|many|TRBD1
CSASGGGQMNTEAFF
TGCAGTGCTAGCGGGGGGGGACAGATGAACACTGAAGCTTTCTTT
>TRBV3-1|TRBJ2-5|-|TRBD1
CASSWTGGEETQYF
TGTGCCAGCAGCTGGACAGGGGGCGAAGAGACCCAGTACTTC
>TRBV4-1|TRBJ1-5|-|TRBD1
CASSPHLRDRGNQPQHF
TGCGCCAGCAGCCCACACCTTCGGGACAGGGGCAATCAGCCCCAGCATTTT
>TRBV20-1|TRBJ2-1|-|TRBD2
CSARRGGVNEQFF
TGCAGTGCTAGACGCGGGGGGGTAAATGAGCAGTTCTTC
>TRBV20-1|TRBJ2-1|few|TRBD1
CSTPDRGHNEQFF
TGCAGTACACCGGACAGGGGGCACAATGAGCAGTTCTTC
>TRBV4-2|TRBJ2-3|-|TRBD2
CASSQDQGLGADTQYF
TGTGCCAGCAGCCAAGATCAGGGACTAGGCGCAGATACGCAGTATTTT
>TRBV20-1|TRBJ1-5|-|-
CSARDHLRGEQPQHF
TGCAGTGCTAGAGATCATTTGAGGGGTGAGCAGCCCCAGCATTTT
>TRBV7-2|TRBJ1-1|few|-
CASSLIGRGEAFF
TGTGCCAGCAGCTTAATAGGGCGTGGTGAAGCTTTCTTT
>TRBV24-1|TRBJ1-1|-|-
CATSDLGKSWMATEAFF
TGTGCCACCAGTGATTTGGGGAAATCCTGGATGGCCACTGAAGCTTTCTTT
>TRBV6-2/TRBV6-3|TRBJ1-6|-|TRBD1
CASGRQGAFEIAPLHF
TGTGCCAGCGGCCGACAGGGGGCCTTCGAGATAGCACCCCTCCACTTT
>TRBV6-2/TRBV6-3|TRBJ1-2|-|-
CASSYQGTGYGYTF
TGTGCCAGCAGTTACCAGGGGACCGGCTATGGCTACACCTTC
>TRBV2|TRBJ1-5|-|-
CASSEVFGDFGNQPQHF
TGTGCCAGCAGTGAAGTATTTGGGGACTTTGGGAATCAGCCCCAGCATTTT
>TRBV7-2|TRBJ1-2|-|-
CANRHSYGYTF
TGTGCCAACCGCCACAGCTATGGCTACACCTTC
>TRBV5-1|TRBJ2-7|few|-
CASGVYEQYF
TGCGCCAGCGGAGTATACGAGCAGTACTTC
>TRBV28|TRBJ1-1|-|-
CASVRWLNTEAFF
TGTGCCAGCGTCCGCTGGCTGAACACTGAAGCTTTCTTT
>TRBV7-7|TRBJ2-2|few|-
CASSPAPSMNTGELFF
TGTGCCAGCAGTCCAGCCCCTAGCATGAACACCGGGGAGCTGTTTTTT
>TRBV28|TRBJ2-3|-|-
CASSPPALDTQYF
TGTGCCAGCAGCCCCCCAGCCCTCGATACGCAGTATTTT
>TRBV7-2|TRBJ2-3|few|TRBD2
CASSRGGGITDTQYF
TGTGCCAGCAGCCGCGGGGGGGGGATCACAGATACGCAGTATTTT